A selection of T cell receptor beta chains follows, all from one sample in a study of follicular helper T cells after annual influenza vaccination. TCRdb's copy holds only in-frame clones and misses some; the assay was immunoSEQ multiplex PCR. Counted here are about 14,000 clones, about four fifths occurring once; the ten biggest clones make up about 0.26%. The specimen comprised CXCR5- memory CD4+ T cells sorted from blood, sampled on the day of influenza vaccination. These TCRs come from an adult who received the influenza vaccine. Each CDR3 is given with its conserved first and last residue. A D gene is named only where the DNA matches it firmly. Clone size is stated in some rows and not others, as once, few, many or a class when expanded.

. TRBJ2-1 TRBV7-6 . CASSLAPISEQFF TGTGCCAGCAGCTTAGCACCTATCTCCGAGCAGTTCTTC
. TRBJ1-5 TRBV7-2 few CASSLEGMVNQPQHF TGTGCCAGCAGCTTGGAGGGTATGGTGAATCAGCCCCAGCATTTT
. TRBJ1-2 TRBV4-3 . CASSAPGSPFYGYTF TGCGCCAGCAGCGCCCCAGGGTCCCCCTTTTATGGCTACACCTTC
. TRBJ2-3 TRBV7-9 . CASSPSGADTQYF TGTGCCAGCAGCCCCAGTGGGGCAGATACGCAGTATTTT
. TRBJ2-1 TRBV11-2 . CASSFPPGRRDNEQFF TGTGCCAGCAGCTTCCCCCCAGGGAGAAGGGACAATGAGCAGTTCTTC
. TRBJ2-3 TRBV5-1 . CASSPGQWGDTQYF TGCGCCAGCAGCCCTGGACAGTGGGGAGATACGCAGTATTTT
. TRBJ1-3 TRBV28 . CASSFAGGQPSGNTIYF TGTGCCAGCAGTTTCGCAGGTGGGCAGCCCTCTGGAAACACCATATATTTT
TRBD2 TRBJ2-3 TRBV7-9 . CASSLSGTRNTDTQYF TGTGCCAGCAGCTTATCCGGGACTAGAAACACAGATACGCAGTATTTT
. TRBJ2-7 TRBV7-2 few CASRVQVGAADEQYF TGTGCCAGCAGAGTACAGGTTGGGGCCGCGGACGAGCAGTACTTC
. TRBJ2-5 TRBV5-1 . CASSLGPGQQETQYF TGCGCCAGCAGCTTGGGTCCTGGACAACAAGAGACCCAGTACTTC
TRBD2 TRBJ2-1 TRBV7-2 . CASSWELAVNEQFF TGTGCCAGCAGCTGGGAACTAGCGGTCAATGAGCAGTTCTTC
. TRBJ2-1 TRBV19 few CASSMGGTGSYNEQFF TGTGCCAGTAGTATGGGGGGAACTGGCTCCTACAATGAGCAGTTCTTC
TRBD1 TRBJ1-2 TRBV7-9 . CASSPGDRPFGGYTF TGTGCCAGCAGTCCGGGGGACAGGCCTTTCGGGGGCTACACCTTC
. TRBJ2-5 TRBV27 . CASSSLSPLGGTGWTQYF TGTGCCAGCAGTTCGCTATCACCCTTAGGCGGTACTGGGTGGACCCAGTACTTC
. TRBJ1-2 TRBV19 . CASSPGAINYGYTF TGTGCCAGTAGTCCGGGGGCGATTAACTATGGCTACACCTTC
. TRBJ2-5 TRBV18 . CASSPQGGQETQYF TGTGCCAGCTCACCACAGGGCGGCCAAGAGACCCAGTACTTC
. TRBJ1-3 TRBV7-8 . CASSLSQNSGNTIYF TGTGCCAGCAGCTTATCCCAGAACTCTGGAAACACCATATATTTT
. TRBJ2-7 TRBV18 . CASSPTVTYEQYF TGTGCCAGCTCACCCACAGTCACCTACGAGCAGTACTTC
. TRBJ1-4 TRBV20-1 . CSASYEKLFF TGCAGTGCTTCGTATGAAAAACTGTTTTTT
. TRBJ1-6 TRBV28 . CASSLGQHNSPLHF TGTGCCAGCAGTTTAGGGCAGCATAATTCACCCCTCCACTTT
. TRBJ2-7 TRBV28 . CASSLTAVQHEQYF TGTGCCAGCAGTTTAACAGCGGTTCAACACGAGCAGTACTTC
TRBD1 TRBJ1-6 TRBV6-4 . CASKQRQGPNSPLHF TGTGCCAGCAAACAACGACAGGGCCCGAATTCACCCCTCCACTTT
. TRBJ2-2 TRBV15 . CATSREYGIFTGELFF TGTGCCACCAGCAGAGAATACGGGATCTTCACCGGGGAGCTGTTTTTT
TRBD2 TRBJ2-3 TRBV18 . CASSLWTSGGTDTDTQYF TGTGCCAGCTCACTTTGGACTAGCGGGGGGACCGACACAGATACGCAGTATTTT
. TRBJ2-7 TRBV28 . CASSFLPRRPSYEQYF TGTGCCAGCAGTTTTCTTCCGCGGAGACCCTCCTACGAGCAGTACTTC
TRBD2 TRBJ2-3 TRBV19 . CATTTSLAADTQYF TGTGCCACCACGACTAGCCTGGCTGCAGATACGCAGTATTTT
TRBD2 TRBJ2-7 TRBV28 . CASSGTTHEQYF TGTGCCAGCAGTGGGACTACGCACGAGCAGTACTTC
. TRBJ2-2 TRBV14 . CASSQTLPTSYAGELFF TGTGCCAGCAGCCAGACTTTACCCACTAGTTATGCCGGGGAGCTGTTTTTT
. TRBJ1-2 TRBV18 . CASSPRGNMAGRDYGYTF TGTGCCAGCTCACCAAGGGGGAATATGGCAGGGCGCGACTATGGCTACACCTTC
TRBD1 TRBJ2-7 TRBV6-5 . CASSPPGQGRYEQYF TGTGCCAGCAGTCCACCGGGACAGGGCCGCTACGAGCAGTACTTC
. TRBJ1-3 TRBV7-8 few CASSLAGPGNTIYF TGTGCCAGCAGCTTAGCAGGGCCTGGAAACACCATATATTTT
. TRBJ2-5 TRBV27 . CASSSPVGYGTETQYF TGTGCCAGCAGTTCCCCGGTGGGCTACGGAACGGAGACCCAGTACTTC
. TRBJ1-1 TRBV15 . CATSRVPTAIGGEAFF TGTGCCACCAGCCGAGTTCCGACAGCTATCGGCGGTGAAGCTTTCTTT
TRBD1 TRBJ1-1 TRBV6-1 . CASSERGGATGGAFF TGTGCCAGCAGTGAAAGAGGAGGGGCCACAGGGGGGGCTTTCTTT
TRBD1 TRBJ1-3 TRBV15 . CATSRRTGISGNTIYF TGTGCCACCAGCAGACGGACAGGGATCTCTGGAAACACCATATATTTT
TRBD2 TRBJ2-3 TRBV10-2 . CASRRRRGSTDTQYF TGCGCCAGCAGGAGGCGGCGGGGGAGCACAGATACGCAGTATTTT
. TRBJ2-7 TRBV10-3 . CAISESRSQARYEQYF TGTGCCATCAGTGAGTCGCGGTCCCAAGCCAGATACGAGCAGTACTTC
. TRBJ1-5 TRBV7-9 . CASTMSSNQPQHF TGTGCCAGCACTATGAGTAGCAATCAGCCCCAGCATTTT
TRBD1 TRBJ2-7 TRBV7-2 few CASSIRQGAREQYF TGTGCCAGCAGCATAAGACAGGGGGCCAGGGAGCAGTACTTC
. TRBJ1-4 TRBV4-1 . CASSWGPATNEKLFF TGCGCCAGCAGCTGGGGACCTGCAACTAATGAAAAACTGTTTTTT
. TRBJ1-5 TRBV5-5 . CASSFGERPNQPQHF TGTGCCAGCAGCTTTGGGGAAAGACCTAATCAGCCCCAGCATTTT
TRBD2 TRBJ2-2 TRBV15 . CATSRDKTSGGYTGELFF TGTGCCACCAGCAGAGATAAAACTAGCGGGGGTTACACCGGGGAGCTGTTTTTT
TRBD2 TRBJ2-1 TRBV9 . CASSVVSAGAYNEQFF TGTGCCAGCAGCGTTGTATCAGCGGGGGCCTACAATGAGCAGTTCTTC
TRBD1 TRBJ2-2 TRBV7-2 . CASYPGQGWSGELFF TGTGCCAGTTATCCGGGACAGGGTTGGTCCGGGGAGCTGTTTTTT
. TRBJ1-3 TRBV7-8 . CASSFGTSGNTIYF TGTGCCAGCAGCTTCGGGACATCTGGAAACACCATATATTTT
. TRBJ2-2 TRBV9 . CASSVVAGPLVAGELFF TGTGCCAGCAGCGTAGTTGCGGGGCCTCTTGTAGCCGGGGAGCTGTTTTTT
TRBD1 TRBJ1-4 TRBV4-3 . CASSQDGWRQGGNEKLFF TGCGCCAGCAGCCAAGACGGATGGCGACAGGGCGGGAATGAAAAACTGTTTTTT
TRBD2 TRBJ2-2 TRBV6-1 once CASSEFSGLNTGELFF TGTGCCAGCAGTGAATTTAGCGGGTTGAACACCGGGGAGCTGTTTTTT
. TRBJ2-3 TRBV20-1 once CSAPGDTQYF TGCAGCGCACCTGGAGATACGCAGTATTTT
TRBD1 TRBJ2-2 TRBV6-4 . CASSLDRGTGELFF TGTGCCAGCAGTCTGGACAGGGGCACCGGGGAGCTGTTTTTT
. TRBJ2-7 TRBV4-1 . CASSQELVQYF TGCGCCAGCAGCCAAGAACTAGTCCAGTACTTC
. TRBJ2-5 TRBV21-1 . CASSKAERRTANQETQYF TGTGCCAGCAGCAAAGCGGAAAGGCGGACAGCTAACCAAGAGACCCAGTACTTC
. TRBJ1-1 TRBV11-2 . CASSPKYGRRAETTEAFF TGTGCCAGCAGCCCGAAATACGGGCGGCGTGCGGAAACCACTGAAGCTTTCTTT
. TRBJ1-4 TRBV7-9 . CASSSWTGGTSEKLFF TGTGCCAGCAGCTCCTGGACGGGAGGCACTAGCGAAAAACTGTTTTTT
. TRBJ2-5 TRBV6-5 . CASSRQGGETQYF TGTGCCAGCAGTCGCCAGGGGGGGGAGACCCAGTACTTC